This T cell receptor (beta chain) was observed in a study of blood T cell repertoires in COVID-19 (dated by TCRdb to the early 2020s). At the level of the whole study: Collaborator samples came from the United States, Italy and Spain and covered acute and convalescent phases of COVID-19. The repertoires were released in a freely available public database meant as a resource for research on the immune response to SARS-CoV-2. The samples were drawn from two sources: the first 160 participants of the ongoing ImmuneRACE study, and 1,254 subjects contributed by 6 global collaborators. Subjects who had been exposed to COVID-19, were actively infected with it, or had recovered from it provided the deeply sampled blood TCRbeta repertoires that made up the dataset. A de-identified subject ID, COVID-19 status, age in years and sex were almost always included in the sample metadata. The material from the prospective study consisted of cDNA or gDNA derived from T cells, B-cell-depleted T cells, or PBMCs. Where available, HLA class I and class II types were obtained from metadata supplied by the sample provider rather than from assay-based typing. Broader findings and caveats from the paper: The amount of clinical and demographic metadata varied by source and participant and was provided uncurated.

The immunoSEQ Assay, a bias-controlled multiplex PCR, was used to amplify TCRbeta CDR3 regions from genomic DNA. Per the original workflow: Nucleated cell counts per sample were estimated from amplification of reference gene primers within the assay. Sequence reads were collapsed and filtered to measure the absolute abundance of every unique TCRbeta CDR3 rearrangement. For each sample, productive Simpson clonality was calculated as the square root of Simpson's diversity index over productive rearrangements. Sourced from immuneACCESS, this table was stored by TCRdb with only in-frame sequences that have V and J called. A share of the clones is absent; for the studies checked, an unresolved V gene accounts for under half, and the remainder has no known explanation. The V and J calls and clone size are taken from that table; D and trimming were inferred from the DNA. In this sample the table shows 110,000 or so clones, over 65% of which occur a single time. 5% to 7.5% of the sample is held by the ten biggest clonotypes.

The collaborating institutions used their own protocols to collect whole blood in K2EDTA tubes. For TCRbeta analysis, collaborators shipped samples in one of three forms: frozen whole blood, isolated PBMCs, or DNA extracted from either of those sample types. This clone appeared once. It has no known antigen specificity. Per-nucleotide qualities are absent, and no much larger clonotype sits a single base away. CDR1 and CDR2 (WSHSY, SAAADI) derive from the germline V gene. CDR3 length: 13 amino acids, cysteine to phenylalanine. The kept DNA is CDR3 alone, 39 bases in frame from the first base. V is clipped by 8 bases and J by 0 bases, and the sequence between their germline boundaries is 11 bases long.

The TCR comes from a man between 65 and 79 years old with acute or convalescent COVID-19. The sequenced material came from peripheral blood. The sequence joins TRBV10-2 to TRBJ2-7, with TRBD2 as a weak D call on 5 bases. The nucleotides are TGCGCCAGCTCGGGGATTCCCTCCTACGAGCAGTACTTC. Translated, it gives CASSGIPSYEQYF.